Each of the 30 T cell receptor beta chains below was sequenced from the same sample in a study of CD8 T cells in ankylosing spondylitis (TCRdb year 2017). Preparation of the library involved 5' RACE. The instrument given in TCRdb is Illumina HiSeq 2500. TCRdb reprocessing: public reads trimmed at Q25 with fastp, clones called with MiXCR, in-frame beta chains kept. Rows with a matching CDR3 protein are joined into one entry that keeps the most common DNA and genes. Within this sample are a few hundred thousand distinct CDR3 sequences, with around 20% of them counted one time only. The ten largest clones represent about 12% of the sample. Material for sequencing was blood, either unsorted or a sorted T cell fraction (not recorded which). All receptors come from a male donor with ankylosing spondylitis or in good health (not recorded which).

This clonotype was seen more than once but under ten times. The chain links TRBV11-2 to TRBJ2-1; either TRBD1 or TRBD2 may supply D (5 bases each). The ends were cut back, 3 bases at V and 0 bases at J, with 18 bases in the middle. Germline CDR1 SGHAT, CDR2 FQNNGV. This CDR3 comprises 18 residues. In nucleotides, the CDR3 is TGTGCCAGCAGCTTCGGGGACGACTATTTGAGCTCCTACAATGAGCAGTTCTTC. Translated: CASSFGDDYLSSYNEQFF.

J is TRBJ2-5 and V is TRBV20-1; 13 nucleotides agree with TRBD2. This CDR3 spans 15 amino acids. Per germline, CDR1 DFQATT and CDR2 SNEGSKA (reference sequence). The V gene end was trimmed by 6 bases and the J gene end by 9 bases; junction bases not matched to a gene: 13. The CDR3 sequence is CSAGPGTSGERAQYF. The CDR3 DNA sequence: TGCAGTGCAGGACCCGGGACTAGCGGGGAGAGGGCCCAGTACTTC.

The chain joins TRBV9 to TRBJ2-7; 7 nucleotides agree with TRBD1. Germline lookup yields CDR1 SGDLS and CDR2 YYNGEE. CDR3 size: 14 residues. With V trimmed by 4 bases and J by 5 bases, 9 bases remained unmatched. CDR3 sequence reads: CASSPTTGYDEQYF. The CDR3 region has the DNA TGTGCCAGCAGCCCTACGACAGGGTACGACGAGCAGTACTTC.

The V call is TRBV19, the J call TRBJ2-1; D gene uncertain. Germline loops: CDR1 LNHDA, CDR2 SQIVND (reference sequence). The CDR3 loop spans 13 amino acids. V was clipped by 3 bases and J by 1 base, with 4 bases between them. The CDR3 region is CASSMGSYNEQFF. CDR3 DNA: TGTGCCAGTAGTATGGGTTCCTACAATGAGCAGTTCTTC. Combining the CDR3 with reference TRBV19 and TRBJ2-1 gives the whole variable domain DGGITQSPKYLFRKEGQNVTLSCEQNLNHDAMYWYRQDPGQGLRLIYYSQIVNDFQKGDIAEGYSVSREKKESFPLTVTSAQKNPTAFYLCASSMGSYNEQFFGPGTRLTVL.

This clonotype occurred a few times. This chain links TRBV10-3 with TRBJ2-5; weak D call: TRBD2 (5 bases). Germline loops: CDR1 ENHRY, CDR2 SYGVKD. The CDR3 has 12 residues. The V end lost 8 bases, the J end lost 2 bases, and 9 bases lay between the germline ends. The CDR3 region is CAIPRTQETQYF. The CDR3 region has the DNA TGTGCCATCCCGCGGACTCAAGAGACCCAGTACTTC.

The chain carries TRBV12-3 or TRBV12-4 and TRBJ1-2, with unresolved D. This CDR3 is 14 amino acids long. V was clipped by 1 base and J by 4 bases, with 10 bases between them. This CDR3 is CASSLGKRGYGYTF. The CDR3 bases are TGTGCCAGCAGTTTAGGGAAGCGCGGCTATGGCTACACCTTC.

The chain joins TRBV15 to TRBJ2-7, with D unresolved. The ends were cut back, 0 bases at V and 5 bases at J, with 5 bases in the middle. Germline V lookup: CDR1 LNHNV, CDR2 YYDKDF (reference sequence). The CDR3 consists of 12 residues. This CDR3 reads CATSRDLDEQYF. The CDR3, as DNA: TGTGCCACCAGCAGAGATCTTGACGAGCAGTACTTC.

The sample holds many counts of this clonotype. The chain joins TRBV24-1 to TRBJ1-5, with TRBD1 as a possible D gene (5 bases). The germline V gene has CDR1 KGHDR and CDR2 SFDVKD. The V end lost 4 bases, the J end lost 2 bases, and 5 bases lay between the germline ends. This CDR3 contains 13 residues. The CDR3 protein is CATSEGGNQPQHF. CDR3 nucleotide sequence: TGTGCCACCAGTGAGGGGGGCAATCAGCCCCAGCATTTT.

This sequence joins TRBV29-1 and TRBJ2-7; 8 bases agree with TRBD1. Trimming took 6 bases from V and 0 from J; bases not matched to a gene: 4. The CDR3 extends over 13 amino acids. Germline CDR1 reads SQVTM; CDR2 reads ANQGSEA. The CDR3 region is CSVRDRFSYEQYF. The CDR3, as DNA: TGCAGCGTCCGGGACAGGTTCTCCTACGAGCAGTACTTC.

The chain links TRBV29-1 to TRBJ2-1, with 11 bases identical to TRBD2. V was pared by 4 bases and J by 9 bases, with 8 bases of the junction left unmatched. The CDR3 has 14 amino acids. Per germline, CDR1 SQVTM and CDR2 ANQGSEA. The CDR3 bases are TGCAGCGTTGTGTCTAGCGGGGGGCTGGGTGAGCAGTTCTTC. It encodes CSVVSSGGLGEQFF.

CDR3 DNA: TGTGCCAGCAGCCCGACAGGGGCCGCTTGGAATGAGCAGTTCTTC. It is translated as CASSPTGAAWNEQFF. The gene calls are TRBV7-9 and TRBJ2-1; 8 nucleotides match TRBD1. V shed 5 bases, J shed 7 bases, and the junction held 10 bases outside the gene matches. The CDR3 covers 15 residues. In germline, CDR1 is SEHNR, CDR2 FQNEAQ (reference sequence).

This clonotype has more than one count but fewer than ten. The chain has TRBV11-2 and TRBJ2-1; 11 bases align to TRBD2. The germline V gene has CDR1 SGHAT and CDR2 FQNNGV. V lost 4 bases and J lost 9; bases outside the gene matches: 11. CDR3 size: 16 residues. CDR3 sequence (DNA): TGTGCCAGCAGCTATGAACTAGCGGGGGCCCCCGGTGAGCAGTTCTTC. Its translation: CASSYELAGAPGEQFF.

The CDR3: CASSYSGAGGPGSKTQYF. The CDR3 DNA sequence: TGTGCCAGCAGTTACTCGGGGGCGGGGGGGCCTGGTTCAAAGACCCAGTACTTC. V and J are TRBV6-5 and TRBJ2-5; TRBD2 agrees at 9 bases. From germline, CDR1 is MNHEY and CDR2 SVGAGI. V shed 0 bases, J shed 6 bases, and the junction held 14 bases outside the gene matches. This CDR3 is built from 18 residues.

The genes are TRBV29-1 and TRBJ1-4, with D unclear. Germline CDR1 and CDR2: SQVTM and ANQGSEA. The V end lost 5 bases, the J end lost 4 bases, and 14 bases lay between the germline ends. CDR3 length: 14 residues. CDR3: CSVKLQRFNEKLFF. The CDR3 region has the DNA TGCAGCGTTAAACTACAGCGGTTTAATGAAAAACTGTTTTTT. Filled out from reference TRBV29-1 and TRBJ1-4, the complete variable domain reads SAVISQKPSRDICQRGTSLTIQCQVDSQVTMMFWYRQQPGQSLTLIATANQGSEATYESGFVIDKFPISRPNLTFSTLTVSNMSPEDSSIYLCSVKLQRFNEKLFFGSGTQLSVL.

V is TRBV4-2 and J is TRBJ2-3; TRBD2 is a possible D gene (5 bases). The CDR3 contains 15 residues. V was shortened by 11 bases and J by 0 bases, with 18 bases between the two germline ends. CDR1 LGHNA and CDR2 YNFKEQ come from the germline V gene. The CDR3 DNA is TGTGCCTCATCCCCGGCTAGCCCAAGCACAGATACGCAGTATTTT. Protein sequence: CASSPASPSTDTQYF.

The chain combines TRBV12-3 or TRBV12-4 with TRBJ1-5; D gene ambiguous. This CDR3 is 12 amino acids long. V lost 7 bases and J 2 bases, leaving 6 bases between the germline ends. The CDR3 protein is CASTEGNQPQHF. CDR3 bases: TGTGCCAGCACCGAAGGCAATCAGCCCCAGCATTTT.

The gene calls are TRBV3-1 and TRBJ2-7; D unresolved. Germline CDR1 LGHDT, CDR2 YNNKEL (reference sequence). V was trimmed by 1 base and J by 1 base, leaving 11 bases between them. The CDR3 length is 15 residues. The CDR3 reads CASSQGPNESYEQYF. CDR3 DNA sequence: TGTGCCAGCAGCCAAGGACCGAACGAATCCTACGAGCAGTACTTC.

The chain uses TRBV28 and TRBJ2-3; 7 bases match TRBD1. The CDR3 spans 15 residues. CDR1 and CDR2 (germline): MDHEN, SYDVKM. After removal of 3 bases from V and 2 bases from J, the junction contained 5 bases not matched to a gene. The CDR3 sequence is CASSFGDSSTDTQYF. The CDR3 nucleotides read TGTGCCAGCAGTTTCGGGGACAGCTCCACAGATACGCAGTATTTT.

V is TRBV29-1 and J is TRBJ2-7; no clear D. CDR3 size: 14 residues. Germline V gene data show CDR1 as SQVTM and CDR2 as ANQGSEA. Trimming removed 0 bases from V and 2 bases from J, with 11 bases in between. The CDR3 sequence is CSVEEREGTYEQYF. The CDR3, as DNA: TGCAGCGTTGAAGAAAGGGAAGGGACCTACGAGCAGTACTTC.

The genes are TRBV7-9 and TRBJ1-1; no definite D call. CDR1 SEHNR and CDR2 FQNEAQ come from the germline V gene (reference sequence). Trimming took off 5 bases at V and 6 bases at J, with 10 bases between the two ends. The CDR3 is made up of 12 amino acids. Written as DNA, the CDR3 is TGTGCCAGCAGCCTCGGGTACGCTGAAGCTTTCTTT. Protein: CASSLGYAEAFF.

The rearrangement links TRBV7-9 to TRBJ2-1; D is possibly TRBD1 (5 bases). The CDR3 spans 13 residues. The germline V gene has CDR1 SEHNR and CDR2 FQNEAQ (reference sequence). V was clipped by 9 bases and J by 5 bases, with 14 bases between them. CDR3 bases: TGTGCCAGGAGCCCCCGACAGCACAATGAGCAGTTCTTC. Protein product: CARSPRQHNEQFF.

This clonotype was picked up a small number of times. The chain combines TRBV11-2 with TRBJ2-3, with 10 bases identical to TRBD2. V shed 8 bases and J 0 bases; nucleotides not matched to a gene: 17. The CDR3 is made up of 19 amino acids. The germline V gene encodes CDR1 SGHAT and CDR2 FQNNGV. Here the CDR3 reads CASFPGGLAGAISTDTQYF. The CDR3 nucleotides are TGTGCCAGCTTCCCAGGCGGGCTAGCGGGGGCCATCAGCACAGATACGCAGTATTTT. The complete variable domain, with remaining parts taken from reference TRBV11-2 and TRBJ2-3, reads EAGVAQSPRYKIIEKRQSVAFWCNPISGHATLYWYQQILGQGPKLLIQFQNNGVVDDSQLPKDRFSAERLKGVDSTLKIQPAKLEDSAVYLCASFPGGLAGAISTDTQYFGPGTRLTVL.

The sample holds a few counts of this clonotype. CDR3 in amino acids: CASARGETTGELFF. DNA of the CDR3: TGTGCCAGCGCGCGCGGCGAGACCACCGGGGAGCTGTTTTTT. The chain combines TRBV3-1 with TRBJ2-2; D is unclear. Germline CDR1 and CDR2: LGHDT and YNNKEL (reference sequence). The CDR3 contains 14 residues. Trimming left V 8 bases short and J 4 bases short, with 14 bases between.

This rearrangement joins TRBV7-9 to TRBJ2-1, with a tentative D call TRBD2 (5 bases). V was clipped by 1 base and J by 3 bases, with 10 bases between them. The germline gives CDR1 SEHNR, CDR2 FQNEAQ (reference sequence). This CDR3 is built from 15 residues. For the CDR3, the DNA is TGTGCCAGCAGCTTAGGGACGGAGGTCTACAATGAGCAGTTCTTC. As protein: CASSLGTEVYNEQFF.

CDR3 DNA: TGTGCCACCGCCGGGGGGGCAAGCTCCTACAATGAGCAGTTCTTC. It translates to CATAGGASSYNEQFF. The gene calls are TRBV15 and TRBJ2-1, with 8 positions matching TRBD2. This CDR3 is 15 amino acids long. Germline-derived CDR1 and CDR2 are LNHNV and YYDKDF (reference sequence). The V gene end was trimmed by 8 bases and the J gene end by 0 bases; junction bases not matched to a gene: 6.

This clonotype was seen more than once but under ten times. The chain has TRBV12-3 or TRBV12-4 and TRBJ2-6; TRBD1 might be the D (5 bases). The V end was cut by 6 bases, the J end by 0 bases, with 12 bases between. The CDR3 sequence is 16 residues long. CDR3 amino acids: CASRTPGSSGANVLTF. CDR3 in DNA: TGTGCCAGCAGGACCCCAGGGTCCTCTGGGGCCAACGTCCTGACTTTC.

DNA of the CDR3: TGTGCCAGCAGTCCCGGGGGGGACTCTGGAAACACCATATATTTT. Amino acids: CASSPGGDSGNTIYF. This rearrangement joins TRBV12-3 or TRBV12-4 to TRBJ1-3, with a tentative D call TRBD1 (5 bases). V dropped 5 bases and J dropped 0 bases, with 11 bases sitting between them. The CDR3 is 15 residues long.

The rearrangement uses TRBV6-5 and TRBJ2-1, with D tentatively TRBD1 (5 bases). Looked up from germline, CDR1 is MNHEY and CDR2 is SVGAGI. The V end lost 2 bases, the J end lost 9 bases, and 14 bases lay between the germline ends. The CDR3 spans 14 residues. CDR3 amino acids: CASSYADIPSEQFF. DNA of the CDR3: TGTGCCAGCAGTTACGCGGACATCCCAAGTGAGCAGTTCTTC.

CDR3 bases: TGTGCCATCAGCGATAGCGGGGCTTACAATGAGCAGTTCTTC. Its protein product is CAISDSGAYNEQFF. The chain couples TRBV10-3 to TRBJ2-1, with 8 bases lining up with TRBD2. The CDR3 runs 14 residues. Germline loops: CDR1 ENHRY, CDR2 SYGVKD. V lost 6 bases and J lost 4; bases outside the gene matches: 5.

This clonotype was seen a few times. The chain employs TRBV7-6 and TRBJ1-5, with D uncertain. Trimming removed 5 bases at V and 3 bases at J, with 11 bases between. The germline gives CDR1 SGHVS, CDR2 FNYEAQ. The CDR3 runs to 14 residues. The DNA of the CDR3 is TGTGCCAGCAGCGGCGCCGGTGCCAATCAGCCCCAGCATTTT. Its translation is CASSGAGANQPQHF.